Only a few counts were recorded for the clone carrying this TCR beta chain. Its antigen remains unknown. Clones were sequenced by immunoSEQ multiplex PCR, and TCRdb holds only the in-frame ones, with some missing. The table includes some 38,000 clones, around 75% detected once. This entry comes from a study of a mutant IDH1 vaccine in newly diagnosed glioma. The overall study: Standard pretreatment was either radiotherapy, temozolomide, or, for most, radiochemotherapy with temozolomide. Visits V12 and V13 fell at weeks 35 and 47, respectively.

Germline lookup yields CDR1 MGHRA and CDR2 YSYEKL. This CDR3 comprises 15 residues. V gave up 6 bases and J gave up 8 bases; unmatched junction bases: 12. Time point here: week 47, end of study. All doses held 300 ug of mutant IDH1 20-mer peptide, with topical imiquimod. The patients received vaccinations eight times, in weeks 1, 3, 5, 7, 11, 15, 19 and 23. Study-level findings and limits: Altogether, approximately 93% of patients exhibited vaccine-induced immune responses.

This receptor was taken from a man aged 35 to 55 with glioma. The chain links TRBV4-1 to TRBJ1-4; 7 bases match TRBD1. This specimen consisted of PBMCs, obtained from a glioma patient whose treatment included an IDH1 peptide vaccine. The CDR3 nucleotides read TGCGCCAGCAGTCAGTTGGGGACAGTCCCCGAAAAACTGTTTTTT. It translates to CASSQLGTVPEKLFF.